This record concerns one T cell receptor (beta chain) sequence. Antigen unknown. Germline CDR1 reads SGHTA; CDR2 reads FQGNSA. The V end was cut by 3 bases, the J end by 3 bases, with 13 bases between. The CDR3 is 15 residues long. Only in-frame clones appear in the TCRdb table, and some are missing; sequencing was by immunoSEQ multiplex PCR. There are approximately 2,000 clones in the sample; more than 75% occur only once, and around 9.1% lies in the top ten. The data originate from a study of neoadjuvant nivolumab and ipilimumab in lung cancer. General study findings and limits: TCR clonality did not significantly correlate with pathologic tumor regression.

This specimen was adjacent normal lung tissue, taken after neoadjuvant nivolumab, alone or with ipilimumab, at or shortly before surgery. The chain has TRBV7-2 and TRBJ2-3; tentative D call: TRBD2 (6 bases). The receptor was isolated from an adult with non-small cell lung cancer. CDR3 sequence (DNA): TGTGCCAGCAGCTTGTTGAGCGGGCATACAGATACGCAGTATTTT. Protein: CASSLLSGHTDTQYF. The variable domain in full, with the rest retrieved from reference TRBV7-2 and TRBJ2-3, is GAGVSQSPSNKVTEKGKDVELRCDPISGHTALYWYRQSLGQGLEFLIYFQGNSAPDKSGLPSDRFSAERTGGSVSTLTIQRTQQEDSAVYLCASSLLSGHTDTQYFGPGTRLTVL.